This TCR beta chain originates from a study of CD8 T cells in ankylosing spondylitis. Study findings and constraints: About 8 highly homologous variants made up a TCR beta motif, and this motif appeared characteristic of ankylosing spondylitis blood.

Of note for this clonotype: As yet, its antigen is unknown.

Via MiXCR, TCRdb re-called the 5' RACE reads, giving one row per CDR3 protein. The top ten hold approximately 15% of the sample, which has roughly 400,000 distinct CDR3 sequences, about 20% seen once. This TCR was sampled from a male donor with ankylosing spondylitis. Sequenced input: blood, either unsorted or a sorted T cell fraction (not recorded which).

The CDR3 DNA follows: TGCAGTGCTCCCGACAGGGAGTATTCACCCCTCCACTTT. The encoded protein is CSAPDREYSPLHF. The chain uses TRBV20-1 and TRBJ1-6; 7 nucleotides agree with TRBD1. The CDR3 runs 13 residues. From germline, CDR1 is DFQATT and CDR2 SNEGSKA (reference sequence). V lost 5 bases to trimming and J lost 8 bases; unmatched junction nucleotides: 6.